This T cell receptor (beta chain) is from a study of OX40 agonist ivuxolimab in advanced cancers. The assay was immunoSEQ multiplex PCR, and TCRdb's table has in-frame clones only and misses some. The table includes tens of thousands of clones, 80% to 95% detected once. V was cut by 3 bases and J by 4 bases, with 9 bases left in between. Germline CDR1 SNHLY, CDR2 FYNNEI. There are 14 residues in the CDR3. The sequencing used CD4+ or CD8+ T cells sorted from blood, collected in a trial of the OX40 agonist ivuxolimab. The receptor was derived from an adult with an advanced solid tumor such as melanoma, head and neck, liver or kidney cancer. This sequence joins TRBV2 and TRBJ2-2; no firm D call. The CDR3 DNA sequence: TGTGCCAGCAGTGAGGGCAGGCCCACCGGGGAGCTGTTTTTT. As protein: CASSEGRPTGELFF.